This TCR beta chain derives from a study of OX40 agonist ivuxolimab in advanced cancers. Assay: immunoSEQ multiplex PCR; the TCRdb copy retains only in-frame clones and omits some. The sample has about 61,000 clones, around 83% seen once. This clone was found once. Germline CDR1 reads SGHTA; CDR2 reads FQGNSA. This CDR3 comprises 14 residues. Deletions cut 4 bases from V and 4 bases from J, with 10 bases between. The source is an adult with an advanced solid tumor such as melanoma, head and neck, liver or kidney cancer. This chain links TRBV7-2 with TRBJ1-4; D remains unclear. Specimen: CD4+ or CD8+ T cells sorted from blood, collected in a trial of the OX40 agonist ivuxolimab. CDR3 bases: TGTGCCAGCAGCTCGCCTTGGGGTAATGAAAAACTGTTTTTT. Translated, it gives CASSSPWGNEKLFF.